This entry features one T cell receptor (beta chain) sequence. This sample was taken from a study of T cell responses to AZD1222 COVID-19 vaccine. CDR3 length: 15 residues. Germline CDR1 and CDR2: MDHEN and SYDVKM. V shed 6 bases, J shed 4 bases, and the junction held 8 bases outside the gene matches. Using immunoSEQ multiplex PCR, the repertoire was profiled, and TCRdb retains in-frame clones only, with some absent. This table holds more than 100,000 clones, 90% found once. This TCR was sampled from an adult in good health. The sample consisted of peripheral blood, taken on day 0 of AZD1222 vaccination. The chain joins TRBV28 to TRBJ2-2; 7 nucleotides agree with TRBD2. CDR3 sequence (DNA): TGTGCCAGCAGCCGACTACTAGCGTCCACCGGGGAGCTGTTTTTT. Its translation: CASSRLLASTGELFF.